These 12 T cell receptor beta chains came from one sample sequenced in a study of PD-1 blockade in classical Hodgkin lymphoma. No patient escaped relapse after autologous stem cell transplantation, and brentuximab vedotin exposure varied. The data were produced by immunoSEQ multiplex PCR, yet TCRdb's version contains in-frame clones alone and is incomplete. Of 75,000 to 100,000 clones listed, roughly 80% are singletons. Sequencing was performed on peripheral blood mononuclear cells (PBMCs), taken before the second cycle of nivolumab. Every receptor here comes from a human donor with classical Hodgkin lymphoma.

This clone came up a few times. The rearrangement joins TRBV2 to TRBJ1-1; no definite D call. CDR3 size: 14 residues. V lost 7 bases and J lost 0, with 12 bases in between. Germline assignment: CDR1 SNHLY and CDR2 FYNNEI. DNA of the CDR3: TGTGCCAGCATGCCGGACCTCATGAACACTGAAGCTTTCTTT. Translating gives CASMPDLMNTEAFF.

The chain combines TRBV9 with TRBJ2-1; tentatively, D is TRBD2 (6 bases). V lost 7 bases and J 1 base, leaving 12 bases between the germline ends. Germline-derived CDR1 and CDR2 are SGDLS and YYNGEE. The CDR3 is 14 residues long. The CDR3 DNA reads as TGTGCCAGCGCGCCCGGGAGTTCCTACAATGAGCAGTTCTTC. It codes for CASAPGSSYNEQFF.

As concerns this clone: An end of the junction differs from the germline gene, which may be a read error. The CDR3 spells CASSYSDSFEQYF. The CDR3 nucleotides are TGTGCCAGCAGTTACTCAGACTCCTTCGAGCAGTACTTC. The rearrangement uses TRBV6-6 and TRBJ2-7; no firm D call. The CDR3 runs 13 residues. CDR1 is MNHNY and CDR2 is SVGAGI in the germline V gene (reference sequence).

The chain is built from TRBV29-1 and TRBJ1-1; D gene uncertain. This CDR3 has 13 amino acids. Trimming pared 4 bases from V and 3 bases from J, leaving 12 bases between. The germline V gene encodes CDR1 SQVTM and CDR2 ANQGSEA. The CDR3 reads CSVAKSSDTEAFF. Here the CDR3 DNA reads TGCAGCGTTGCTAAGTCGAGTGACACTGAAGCTTTCTTT.

V gene TRBV7-2 combines with J gene TRBJ2-1; the match to TRBD2 covers 8 bases. This CDR3 is 18 amino acids long. The V segment lost 3 bases and the J segment 4 bases; nucleotides outside the gene matches: 14. Germline CDR1 SGHTA, CDR2 FQGNSA. CDR3: CASSFAGSSSGRYNEQFF. In DNA, the CDR3 is TGTGCCAGCAGCTTTGCAGGGTCTTCCAGCGGGAGATACAATGAGCAGTTCTTC.

Of note for this clone: Additional DNA sequences in this sample encode the identical CDR3. The DNA of the CDR3 is TGTGCCAGCAGTTACTCGGCGACCGGGGAGCTGTTTTTT. Its protein product is CASSYSATGELFF. This chain uses TRBV6-5 with TRBJ2-2; unclear D gene. V gave up 0 bases and J gave up 5 bases, with 4 bases separating them. CDR1 is MNHEY, CDR2 SVGAGI, per germline. CDR3 length: 13 amino acids.

V is TRBV4-3 and J is TRBJ1-4; D is undetermined. The CDR3 contains 15 residues. Trimming shortened V by 2 bases and J by 5 bases, and 12 bases separated the two germline ends. CDR1 and CDR2 (germline): LGHNA, YSLEER. The CDR3, as DNA: TGCGCCAGCAGCCAAACATTGCTCGGAAATGAAAAACTGTTTTTT. Translation gives CASSQTLLGNEKLFF.

The CDR3 DNA reads TGTGCCAGCGGGTCGGGAGGGGGAGAGACCCAGTACTTC. Translating gives CASGSGGGETQYF. The rearrangement joins TRBV2 to TRBJ2-5; 8 bases match TRBD2. V dropped 8 bases and J dropped 4; count of bases not matched to a gene: 6. This CDR3 has 13 residues. Germline V gene data show CDR1 as SNHLY and CDR2 as FYNNEI.

V is TRBV18 and J is TRBJ1-2; 8 bases line up with TRBD1. In germline, CDR1 is KGHSH, CDR2 LQKENI. CDR3 length: 16 residues. V dropped 3 bases and J dropped 6; count of bases not matched to a gene: 12. This CDR3 is CASSPMDRARVDGYTF. In nucleotides, the CDR3 is TGTGCCAGCTCACCGATGGACAGGGCAAGGGTAGATGGCTACACCTTC.

This clone was seen just once. The rearrangement joins TRBV14 to TRBJ1-4; 10 bases agree with TRBD1. V gave up 4 bases and J gave up 8 bases; unmatched junction bases: 7. CDR1 and CDR2 (germline): SGHDN, FVKESK. The CDR3 is 15 residues long. The CDR3 DNA is TGTGCCAGCAGCCCCGGACAGGGGGATAACGAAAAACTGTTTTTT. Amino acid sequence: CASSPGQGDNEKLFF.

This sequence joins TRBV5-1 and TRBJ1-3, with D maybe TRBD1 (5 bases). The germline V gene encodes CDR1 SGHRS and CDR2 YFSETQ. V was cut by 0 bases and J by 0 bases, with 10 bases left in between. This CDR3 spans 16 amino acids. Here the CDR3 DNA reads TGCGCCAGCAGCTTGGCAGGGCCAAACTCTGGAAACACCATATATTTT. Protein product: CASSLAGPNSGNTIYF.

The V and J genes are TRBV5-6 and TRBJ1-3, with unresolved D. The CDR3 is 15 residues long. The germline gives CDR1 SGHDT, CDR2 YYEEEE. V was shortened by 2 bases and J by 0 bases, with 9 bases between the two germline ends. CDR3 sequence reads: CASSLGLTSGNTIYF. CDR3 sequence (DNA): TGTGCCAGCAGCTTAGGACTGACCTCTGGAAACACCATATATTTT.